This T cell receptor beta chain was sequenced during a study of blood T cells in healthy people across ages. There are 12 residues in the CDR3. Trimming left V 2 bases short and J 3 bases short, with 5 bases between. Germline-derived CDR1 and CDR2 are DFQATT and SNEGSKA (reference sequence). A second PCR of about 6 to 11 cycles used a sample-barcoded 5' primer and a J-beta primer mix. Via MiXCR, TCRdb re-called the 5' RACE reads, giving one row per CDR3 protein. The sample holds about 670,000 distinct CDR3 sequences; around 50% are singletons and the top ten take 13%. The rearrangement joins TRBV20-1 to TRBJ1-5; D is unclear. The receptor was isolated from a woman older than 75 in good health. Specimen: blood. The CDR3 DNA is TGCAGTGCTAGACAGGTCAATCAGCCCCAGCATTTT. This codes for CSARQVNQPQHF.